Shown below are 13 T cell receptor beta chains from a single sample sequenced in a study of cytomegalovirus exposure and HLA in healthy donors. Researchers ran the PCR with 60 Vbeta and 13 Jbeta primers. The protocol was immunoSEQ multiplex PCR, while the TCRdb copy is restricted to in-frame clones and leaves out a portion. The table shows some 140,000 clones, with more than 75% occurring only once. The sample taken for sequencing was PBMCs. The receptors were gathered from a woman aged 50 to 65 in good health and CMV-seropositive.

The chain couples TRBV7-6 to TRBJ2-5; no firm D call. The DNA end is more similar to TRBJ2-7, so the J call may be wrong. The CDR3 sequence is 13 residues long. Per germline, CDR1 SGHVS and CDR2 FNYEAQ. The CDR3 DNA follows: TGTGCCAGCAGCTCCCCCGAGCTCTACGAGCAGTACTTC. This encodes CASSSPELYEQYF.

The chain links TRBV10-3 to TRBJ2-2, with TRBD1 matching over 7 bases. There are 17 residues in the CDR3. The V segment lost 6 bases and the J segment 6 bases; nucleotides outside the gene matches: 16. Germline CDR1 ENHRY, CDR2 SYGVKD. CDR3 protein: CAISRGSGQGIPGELFF. CDR3 nucleotide sequence: TGTGCCATCAGCAGGGGGAGCGGCCAGGGAATTCCCGGGGAGCTGTTTTTT.

This rearrangement joins TRBV7-9 to TRBJ1-2; D not certain. The V gene lost 3 bases and the J gene lost 0 bases, with 14 bases spanning the gap. CDR1 and CDR2 from the germline V gene are SEHNR and FQNEAQ (reference sequence). The length of the CDR3 is 16 residues. The CDR3: CASSFDGWGANYGYTF. The CDR3 DNA is TGTGCCAGCAGCTTTGACGGTTGGGGAGCTAACTATGGCTACACCTTC.

The rearrangement joins TRBV28 to TRBJ1-3; no definite D call. The CDR3 is 14 residues long. V lost 6 bases and J lost 6, with 15 bases in between. Germline assignment: CDR1 MDHEN and CDR2 SYDVKM. The CDR3 nucleotides are TGTGCCAGCAGCCCGCCGCAGGTTACAAACACCATATATTTT. It yields the protein CASSPPQVTNTIYF. The whole variable domain, filled in from reference TRBV28 and TRBJ1-3, reads DVKVTQSSRYLVKRTGEKVFLECVQDMDHENMFWYRQDPGLGLRLIYFSYDVKMKEKGDIPEGYSVSREKKERFSLILESASTNQTSMYLCASSPPQVTNTIYFGEGSWLTVV.

The CDR3 here is CAWSVLLDIKNIQYF. DNA for the CDR3: TGTGCCTGGAGTGTACTCCTGGACATCAAAAACATTCAGTACTTC. The chain has TRBV30 and TRBJ2-4, with D possibly TRBD1 on 5 matching bases. CDR3 length: 15 residues. Germline values: CDR1 GTSNPN, CDR2 SVGIG (reference sequence). V gave up 0 bases and J gave up 3 bases, with 12 bases separating them. The variable domain in full, completed from reference TRBV30 and TRBJ2-4, reads SQTIHQWPATLVQPVGSPLSLECTVEGTSNPNLYWYRQAAGRGLQLLFYSVGIGQISSEVPQNLSASRPQDRQFILSSKKLLLSDSGFYLCAWSVLLDIKNIQYFGAGTRLSVL.

The chain recombines TRBV6-6 with TRBJ1-3, with TRBD1 as a possible D gene (5 bases). This CDR3 has 14 amino acids. V was trimmed by 4 bases and J by 4 bases, leaving 11 bases between them. Looked up from germline, CDR1 is MNHNY and CDR2 is SVGAGI (reference sequence). CDR3 protein: CASSSRVLGNTIYF. CDR3 nucleotides: TGTGCCAGCAGTTCCAGGGTCTTGGGAAACACCATATATTTT.

The chain is built from TRBV4-1 and TRBJ2-1; perhaps TRBD2 as D (5 bases). V lost 0 bases to trimming and J lost 5 bases, with 20 bases between them. Germline values: CDR1 MGHRA, CDR2 YSYEKL. This CDR3 region has 18 residues. Written as DNA, the CDR3 is TGCGCCAGCAGCCAAGAGCGTAAATGGACTCCCCAAAACAATGAGCAGTTCTTC. It yields the protein CASSQERKWTPQNNEQFF.

This chain uses TRBV6-4 with TRBJ1-5, with a weak D call TRBD1 (6 bases). Germline-derived CDR1 and CDR2 are MRHNA and SNTAGT. V was pared by 2 bases and J by 1 base, with 12 bases between. The CDR3 is made up of 16 amino acids. The CDR3 reads CASSDPTGLSNQPQHF. CDR3 DNA sequence: TGTGCCAGCAGTGACCCGACAGGTTTGAGCAATCAGCCCCAGCATTTT.

Comments on this clone: The same CDR3 arises from other DNA sequences in this sample as well. The V and J genes are TRBV6-1 and TRBJ1-5; no clear D. V was pared by 0 bases and J by 7 bases, with 7 bases between. The length of the CDR3 is 13 residues. Germline CDR1 MNHNS, CDR2 SASEGT. CDR3 protein: CASSEALPQPQHF. CDR3 nucleotides: TGTGCCAGCAGTGAAGCACTTCCGCAGCCCCAGCATTTT.

The chain is built from TRBV9 and TRBJ2-1; 11 bases align to TRBD1. The CDR3 length is 16 residues. Germline V gene data show CDR1 as SGDLS and CDR2 as YYNGEE. V was pared by 3 bases and J by 1 base, with 3 bases of the junction left unmatched. Here the CDR3 DNA reads TGTGCCAGCAGCGACTGGGACAGGGGGTCCTACAATGAGCAGTTCTTC. Protein sequence: CASSDWDRGSYNEQFF.

V is TRBV30 and J is TRBJ2-7; the D gene is possibly TRBD1 (5 bases). V shed 0 bases and J shed 3 bases, with 12 bases lying between them. Germline V gene sequence: CDR1 GTSNPN, CDR2 SVGIG (reference sequence). CDR3 size: 14 residues. The CDR3 region is CAWSVGLGNYEQYF. For the CDR3, the DNA is TGTGCCTGGAGTGTGGGGCTAGGGAACTACGAGCAGTACTTC.

A single count supports this clone. This chain joins TRBV5-5 and TRBJ1-4, with a possible D match to TRBD1 (5 bases). With 6 bases removed from V and 7 bases from J, the gap between germline ends came to 19 bases. CDR1 is SGHKS and CDR2 is YYEKEE in the germline V gene (reference sequence). This CDR3 contains 15 residues. Written as DNA, the CDR3 is TGTGCCAGCACCCTGGACCGCGAAAGGGGTGAAAAACTGTTTTTT. Translated, it gives CASTLDRERGEKLFF. The variable domain in full, with the rest retrieved from reference TRBV5-5 and TRBJ1-4, is DAGVTQSPTHLIKTRGQQVTLRCSPISGHKSVSWYQQVLGQGPQFIFQYYEKEERGRGNFPDRFSARQFPNYSSELNVNALLLGDSALYLCASTLDRERGEKLFFGSGTQLSVL.

This clone was observed a handful of times. This chain links TRBV4-1 with TRBJ2-7; 7 nucleotides align to TRBD2. This CDR3 has 15 residues. Trimming at V came to 1 base and at J to 4 bases, leaving 7 bases not matched to a gene. Germline V gene sequence: CDR1 MGHRA, CDR2 YSYEKL. CDR3 in DNA: TGCGCCAGCAGCCAAGTTCCAGGGAGGGAGTACGAGCAGTACTTC. Translation: CASSQVPGREYEQYF.